Each of the 29 T cell receptor beta chains below was sequenced from the same sample in a study of blood T cell repertoires in COVID-19. This table comes from immunoSEQ multiplex PCR, and its TCRdb copy is limited to in-frame clones, with some not included. Of more than 110,000 clones listed, about three quarters are singletons. The sample consisted of PBMCs or T cells enriched from blood (not recorded which). The source of these receptors is a woman aged 45-59 years who had recovered from COVID-19.

CDR3 in DNA: TGTGCCAGTAGTACCGGGACACCGGCGCAGTACTTC. It is translated as CASSTGTPAQYF. The V gene is TRBV19, the J gene TRBJ2-7; D might be TRBD1 (6 bases). Trimming took 4 bases from V and 9 from J, leaving 13 bases between them. CDR3 size: 12 residues. Per germline, CDR1 LNHDA and CDR2 SQIVND (reference sequence).

This rearrangement joins TRBV2 to TRBJ2-3, with TRBD1 as a possible D gene (6 bases). V shed 7 bases and J shed 2 bases, with 13 bases lying between them. Germline V gives CDR1 SNHLY, CDR2 FYNNEI. The CDR3 loop spans 14 amino acids. The CDR3 DNA is TGTGCCAGCAACCTAAGGGGGACCACAGATACGCAGTATTTT. Amino acid sequence: CASNLRGTTDTQYF. The entire variable domain, with the rest obtained from reference TRBV2 and TRBJ2-3, is as follows: EPEVTQTPSHQVTQMGQEVILRCVPISNHLYFYWYRQILGQKVEFLVSFYNNEISEKSEIFDDQFSVERPDGSNFTLKIRSTKLEDSAMYFCASNLRGTTDTQYFGPGTRLTVL.

The J gene is TRBJ2-7, the V gene TRBV7-2; D gene uncertain. Trimming took off 4 bases at V and 0 bases at J, with 7 bases between the two ends. The CDR3 has 13 amino acids. Germline V gene sequence: CDR1 SGHTA, CDR2 FQGNSA. The CDR3 protein is CASSSGFSYEQYF. The CDR3 DNA reads TGTGCCAGCAGCTCCGGGTTCTCCTACGAGCAGTACTTC. The whole variable domain, remainder taken from reference TRBV7-2 and TRBJ2-7, is GAGVSQSPSNKVTEKGKDVELRCDPISGHTALYWYRQSLGQGLEFLIYFQGNSAPDKSGLPSDRFSAERTGGSVSTLTIQRTQQEDSAVYLCASSSGFSYEQYFGPGTRLTVT.

The chain links TRBV3-1 (or the pseudogene TRBV3-2) to TRBJ2-7; D is unclear. The CDR3 length is 14 residues. V lost 4 bases, J lost 0 bases, and 10 bases lay in between. Germline V gives CDR1 LGHDT, CDR2 YNNKEL (reference sequence). The CDR3 sequence is CASSRAASSYEQYF. The CDR3 nucleotides are TGTGCCAGCAGCCGGGCCGCGAGCTCCTACGAGCAGTACTTC.

The chain links TRBV28 to TRBJ2-7; TRBD1 matches at 9 bases. The CDR3 runs to 15 residues. V dropped 5 bases and J dropped 4; count of bases not matched to a gene: 9. In germline, CDR1 is MDHEN, CDR2 SYDVKM. CDR3 sequence (DNA): TGTGCCAGCAGTGCTTGGACAGGGGCTTTTTACGAGCAGTACTTC. Its protein product is CASSAWTGAFYEQYF.

This clone occurred a few times. This chain connects TRBV7-9 to TRBJ2-1, with 8 nucleotides matching TRBD1. The CDR3 covers 15 residues. Germline CDR1 SEHNR, CDR2 FQNEAQ (reference sequence). The V and J ends lost 5 bases and 4 bases, in that order; junction bases with no gene match: 7. CDR3 in amino acids: CASSLTGGVYNEQFF. The DNA for the CDR3 is TGTGCCAGCAGCCTTACAGGGGGAGTTTACAATGAGCAGTTCTTC.

This sequence joins TRBV7-2 and TRBJ1-1; 10 bases are shared with TRBD1. V dropped 3 bases and J dropped 2; count of bases not matched to a gene: 3. Germline V gives CDR1 SGHTA, CDR2 FQGNSA. CDR3 size: 15 residues. The CDR3, as DNA: TGTGCCAGCAGCTTCCGGGACAGGGGTAACACTGAAGCTTTCTTT. Translated: CASSFRDRGNTEAFF. Full variable domain (missing parts from reference TRBV7-2 and TRBJ1-1): GAGVSQSPSNKVTEKGKDVELRCDPISGHTALYWYRQSLGQGLEFLIYFQGNSAPDKSGLPSDRFSAERTGGSVSTLTIQRTQQEDSAVYLCASSFRDRGNTEAFFGQGTRLTVV.

This chain links TRBV11-2 with TRBJ2-1, with D unclear. This CDR3 has 15 amino acids. Trimming took off 4 bases at V and 0 bases at J, with 10 bases between the two ends. Per the germline V gene, CDR1 is SGHAT and CDR2 is FQNNGV. CDR3 nucleotides: TGTGCCAGCAGCTCCCCAACGGGCTCCTACAATGAGCAGTTCTTC. This codes for CASSSPTGSYNEQFF.

V gene TRBV19 combines with J gene TRBJ1-5, with D perhaps matching TRBD1 (5 bases). Trimming left V 7 bases short and J 1 base short, with 14 bases between. Germline CDR1 LNHDA, CDR2 SQIVND (reference sequence). The CDR3 has 15 residues. The CDR3 nucleotides read TGTGCCAGTATCGGCAGGGCGATAAGCAATCAGCCCCAGCATTTT. Translation: CASIGRAISNQPQHF.

The CDR3 reads CASSAGPRNEKLFF. CDR3 DNA: TGTGCCAGCAGTGCCGGTCCCCGTAATGAAAAACTGTTTTTT. This sequence joins TRBV2 and TRBJ1-4, with no clear D. V was trimmed by 4 bases and J by 4 bases, leaving 10 bases between them. Germline V lookup: CDR1 SNHLY, CDR2 FYNNEI. The CDR3 has 14 amino acids. Drawing the rest from reference TRBV2 and TRBJ1-4, the complete variable domain is EPEVTQTPSHQVTQMGQEVILRCVPISNHLYFYWYRQILGQKVEFLVSFYNNEISEKSEIFDDQFSVERPDGSNFTLKIRSTKLEDSAMYFCASSAGPRNEKLFFGSGTQLSVL.

This chain joins TRBV7-2 and TRBJ2-3; 7 bases are a match to TRBD2. Trimming took 4 bases from V and 2 from J; bases not matched to a gene: 9. Germline V gene data show CDR1 as SGHTA and CDR2 as FQGNSA. There are 16 residues in the CDR3. This CDR3 is CASSSTAGRPTDTQYF. The CDR3 DNA reads as TGTGCCAGCAGCTCCACAGCGGGGCGCCCCACAGATACGCAGTATTTT.

This sequence joins TRBV6-6 and TRBJ1-5, with D uncertain. This CDR3 spans 13 amino acids. Germline V gene data show CDR1 as MNHNY and CDR2 as SVGAGI (reference sequence). V gave up 6 bases and J gave up 7 bases, with 13 bases separating them. CDR3 protein: CASSPDVAQPQHF. The DNA for the CDR3 is TGTGCCAGCAGCCCGGACGTAGCGCAGCCCCAGCATTTT.

The chain is built from TRBV5-1 and TRBJ2-2; no firm D call. The CDR3 extends over 16 amino acids. Trimming left V 4 bases short and J 4 bases short, with 17 bases between. CDR1 and CDR2 (germline): SGHRS, YFSETQ. The CDR3 nucleotides are TGCGCCAGCAGCCCCGAGGCCGGAGTTCTCACCGGGGAGCTGTTTTTT. This translates into CASSPEAGVLTGELFF.

This chain links TRBV3-1 (or the pseudogene TRBV3-2) with TRBJ2-5; D might be TRBD2 (6 bases). CDR3 length equals 15 residues. The V end was cut by 1 base, the J end by 5 bases, with 14 bases between. Germline CDR1 reads LGHDT; CDR2 reads YNNKEL (reference sequence). The CDR3 spells CASSQVFPGVETQYF. CDR3 bases: TGTGCCAGCAGCCAAGTGTTTCCGGGGGTTGAGACCCAGTACTTC.

V and J are TRBV14 and TRBJ1-2; TRBD1 agrees at 8 bases. CDR3 size: 14 residues. The germline gives CDR1 SGHDN, CDR2 FVKESK. V dropped 5 bases and J dropped 6; count of bases not matched to a gene: 8. The chain's CDR3 is CASSTRTGRDGYTF. The CDR3 DNA follows: TGTGCCAGCAGCACACGGACAGGGCGGGATGGCTACACCTTC.

The V gene is TRBV19, the J gene TRBJ1-2, with D possibly matching TRBD1 (6 bases). The germline V gene encodes CDR1 LNHDA and CDR2 SQIVND (reference sequence). The CDR3 runs 14 residues. Trimming left V 2 bases short and J 2 bases short, with 9 bases between. CDR3 protein: CASSIRTDNYGYTF. CDR3 in DNA: TGTGCCAGTAGTATACGGACAGACAACTATGGCTACACCTTC.

This chain uses TRBV9 with TRBJ2-5, with D hard to call. Trimming took 0 bases from V and 8 from J, leaving 8 bases between them. CDR3 length equals 12 residues. The germline V gene encodes CDR1 SGDLS and CDR2 YYNGEE. In DNA, the CDR3 is TGTGCCAGCAGCGTAGCGGGTAATACCCAGTACTTC. Residues: CASSVAGNTQYF.

The V gene is TRBV28, the J gene TRBJ2-4; TRBD2 is a possible D gene (5 bases). Per germline, CDR1 MDHEN and CDR2 SYDVKM. The CDR3 runs 14 residues. V was shortened by 7 bases and J by 1 base, with 11 bases between the two germline ends. Written as DNA, the CDR3 is TGTGCCAGCAAGGCTCCTAGCGCCAAAAACATTCAGTACTTC. Amino acids: CASKAPSAKNIQYF.

The V and J genes are TRBV25-1 and TRBJ1-4; D ambiguous. The V gene lost 2 bases and the J gene lost 4 bases, with 11 bases spanning the gap. The CDR3 runs 15 residues. Germline lookup yields CDR1 MGHDK and CDR2 SYGVNS. The chain's CDR3 is CASSERSGVNEKLFF. CDR3 nucleotide sequence: TGTGCCAGCAGTGAACGATCCGGAGTTAATGAAAAACTGTTTTTT.

This clone was seen a handful of times. V gene TRBV4-2 combines with J gene TRBJ1-6; weak D call: TRBD1 (5 bases). In germline, CDR1 is LGHNA, CDR2 YNFKEQ. The CDR3 is made up of 16 amino acids. The germline V and J ends were trimmed by 4 bases and 5 bases, with 15 bases remaining between them. This chain's CDR3 is CASSPLGQIDNSPLHF. The DNA for the CDR3 is TGTGCCAGCAGCCCCTTGGGGCAGATTGATAATTCACCCCTCCACTTT.

J is TRBJ1-5 and V is TRBV5-6, with 9 bases matching TRBD1. Per the germline V gene, CDR1 is SGHDT and CDR2 is YYEEEE. The CDR3 extends over 14 amino acids. Trimming at V came to 4 bases and at J to 4 bases, leaving 3 bases not matched to a gene. The CDR3 DNA is TGTGCCAGCAGCAAGGGACAGGGAAATCAGCCCCAGCATTTT. Its protein product is CASSKGQGNQPQHF. The whole variable domain, filled in from reference TRBV5-6 and TRBJ1-5, reads DAGVTQSPTHLIKTRGQQVTLRCSPKSGHDTVSWYQQALGQGPQFIFQYYEEEERQRGNFPDRFSGHQFPNYSSELNVNALLLGDSALYLCASSKGQGNQPQHFGDGTRLSIL.

As DNA, the CDR3 is TGTGCCAGCAGCCCCGGACGGGGGGAGACCCAGTACTTC. Amino acid sequence: CASSPGRGETQYF. This chain connects TRBV9 to TRBJ2-5, with D perhaps TRBD2 (6 bases). Looked up from germline, CDR1 is SGDLS and CDR2 is YYNGEE. Trimming removed 4 bases from V and 5 bases from J, with 12 bases in between. The CDR3 covers 13 residues. The variable domain in full, completed from reference TRBV9 and TRBJ2-5, reads DSGVTQTPKHLITATGQRVTLRCSPRSGDLSVYWYQQSLDQGLQFLIQYYNGEERAKGNILERFSAQQFPDLHSELNLSSLELGDSALYFCASSPGRGETQYFGPGTRLLVL.

This clone was picked up one time. One junction end does not reproduce the germline sequence, and a read error may be involved. The chain recombines TRBV11-2 with TRBJ1-2; 11 nucleotides agree with TRBD1. The CDR3 has 16 amino acids. In germline, CDR1 is SGHAT, CDR2 FQNNGV. CDR3 sequence reads: CTSSLLTGTGGYGYTF. Here the CDR3 DNA reads TGTACCAGCAGCCTTTTAACCGGGACAGGGGGATATGGCTACACCTTC.

CDR3 sequence: CASSTSRGYGSGNTIYF. The CDR3 nucleotides read TGTGCCAGTAGTACCTCCAGGGGGTACGGTTCTGGAAACACCATATATTTT. The chain employs TRBV19 and TRBJ1-3; 7 bases match TRBD1. Trimming at V came to 4 bases and at J to 1 base, leaving 10 bases not matched to a gene. CDR3 length: 17 amino acids. Germline CDR1 and CDR2: LNHDA and SQIVND (reference sequence).

CDR3 amino acids: CARSPGESNQPQHF. The CDR3 DNA sequence: TGTGCCAGAAGCCCGGGGGAAAGCAATCAGCCCCAGCATTTT. The chain joins TRBV5-3 to TRBJ1-5, with a possible D match to TRBD1 (5 bases). TRBV5-3 is sorted into the ORF group, with uncertain function. V lost 4 bases and J lost 1, with 9 bases in between. This CDR3 is built from 14 residues.

This chain links TRBV29-1 with TRBJ2-7; 8 bases agree with TRBD1. CDR1 is SQVTM, CDR2 ANQGSEA, per germline. J was trimmed by 2 bases and V by 4 bases; bases with no gene match: 4. CDR3 length: 13 amino acids. As DNA, the CDR3 is TGCAGCGTTGGGCAGGGGGCAACCTACGAGCAGTACTTC. It is translated as CSVGQGATYEQYF.

The chain carries TRBV2 and TRBJ2-2, with D perhaps matching TRBD2 (6 bases). The ends were cut back, 6 bases at V and 0 bases at J, with 8 bases in the middle. Germline V gene data show CDR1 as SNHLY and CDR2 as FYNNEI. This CDR3 has 14 amino acids. The CDR3 loop reads CASRGTSNTGELFF. CDR3 nucleotide sequence: TGTGCCAGCAGGGGGACTTCGAACACCGGGGAGCTGTTTTTT.

The chain links TRBV6-6 to TRBJ2-2; 7 bases map to TRBD2. Trimming cost V 6 bases and J 6 bases; bases outside gene matches: 13. The CDR3 length is 16 residues. Germline assignment: CDR1 MNHNY and CDR2 SVGAGI (reference sequence). CDR3 region: CASSPGGGERPGELFF. The CDR3 nucleotides are TGTGCCAGCAGCCCGGGTGGGGGGGAGAGGCCCGGGGAGCTGTTTTTT.

The CDR3 DNA reads as TGCAGTGCTAGTCCGGAAGAGGGCCTCTACGAGCAGTACTTC. Protein product: CSASPEEGLYEQYF. This rearrangement joins TRBV20-1 to TRBJ2-7, with D perhaps matching TRBD2 (5 bases). This CDR3 comprises 14 residues. V was clipped by 3 bases and J by 3 bases, with 15 bases between them. Germline CDR1 is DFQATT and CDR2 is SNEGSKA (reference sequence).